Detailed here is one TCR beta chain. This entry comes from a study of T cells in Graves' hyperthyroidism and ophthalmopathy. The CDR3 has 14 amino acids. V was trimmed by 1 base and J by 8 bases, leaving 14 bases between them. Germline values: CDR1 SGHTA, CDR2 FQGNSA. Subjects aged 18 to 65 presented with newly diagnosed hyperthyroidism of less than 2 months' duration. For the diagnoses, clinical symptoms, serum thyroxine and TRAb, thyroid ultrasound and orbital computed tomography were used. Progressors' blood was drawn at hyperthyroidism diagnosis, before ophthalmopathy symptoms. Amplification of TCR beta CDR3 regions used RNA as the template. The HTBI primer set was used in a first-round RT-PCR of the TCR CDR3. TCRdb processed the multiplex PCR reads anew with MiXCR; each CDR3 protein has one entry. The table lists fewer than 300,000 distinct CDR3 sequences, 25% of them singletons.

The genes are TRBV7-2 and TRBJ1-2, with a tentative D call TRBD1 (5 bases). This clonotype originated in a man aged 40-49 years with Graves' hyperthyroidism that later progressed to Graves' ophthalmopathy. Sequencing was performed on blood. The CDR3 DNA follows: TGTGCCAGCAGCTTAGGTCGAGGGGAGTACGGCTACACCTTC. It is translated as CASSLGRGEYGYTF.